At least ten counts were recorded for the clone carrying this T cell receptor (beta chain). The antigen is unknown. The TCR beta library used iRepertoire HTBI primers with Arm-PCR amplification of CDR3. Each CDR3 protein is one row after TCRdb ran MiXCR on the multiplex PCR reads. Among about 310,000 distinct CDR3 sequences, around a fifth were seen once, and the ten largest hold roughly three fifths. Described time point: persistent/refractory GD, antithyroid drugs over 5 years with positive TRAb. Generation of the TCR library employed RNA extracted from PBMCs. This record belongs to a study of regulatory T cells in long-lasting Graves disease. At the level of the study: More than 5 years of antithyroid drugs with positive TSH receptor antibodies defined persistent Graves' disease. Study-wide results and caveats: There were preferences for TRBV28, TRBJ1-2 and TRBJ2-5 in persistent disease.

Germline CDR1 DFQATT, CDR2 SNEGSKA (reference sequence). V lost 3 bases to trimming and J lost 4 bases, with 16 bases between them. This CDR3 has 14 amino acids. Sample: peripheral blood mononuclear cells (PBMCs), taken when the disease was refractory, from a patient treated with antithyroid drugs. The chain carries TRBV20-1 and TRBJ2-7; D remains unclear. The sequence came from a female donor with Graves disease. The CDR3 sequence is CSARELQTPYEQYF. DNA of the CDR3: TGCAGTGCTAGGGAGCTACAGACGCCTTACGAGCAGTACTTC.